This T cell receptor beta chain was recorded in a study of T cells in Graves' hyperthyroidism and ophthalmopathy. RNA transcripts served as the template for amplifying TCR beta CDR3 regions. The study used the HTBI primer set for a first-round RT-PCR of the TCR CDR3. TCRdb independently ran MiXCR on the multiplex PCR reads; one entry per CDR3 protein. The top ten clones hold around 33% of a sample with 300,000 or so distinct CDR3 sequences, approximately 16% of them seen once. The CDR3 is 13 amino acids. V dropped 6 bases and J dropped 2 bases, with 10 bases sitting between them. Germline CDR1 MNHEY, CDR2 SVGAGI. This clonotype has a handful of counts.

The chain links TRBV6-5 to TRBJ1-2; D uncertain. This clonotype originated in a young man with Graves' hyperthyroidism. Specimen: blood. CDR3 sequence reads: CASRSSGNYGYTF. For the CDR3, the DNA is TGTGCCAGCAGATCCTCGGGGAACTATGGCTACACCTTC.